The 13 T cell receptor beta chains listed next were all sequenced from one sample in a study of blood T cell repertoires in COVID-19. The table came from immunoSEQ multiplex PCR; TCRdb's copy has only in-frame clones and leaves some out. The sample carries some 90,000 clones, 70% to 90% recorded once. The sample was peripheral blood. Receptors were obtained from a woman aged 55-70 years with COVID-19, enrolled during active disease.

This rearrangement joins TRBV2 to TRBJ1-5; TRBD1 agrees at 7 bases. The CDR3 is 17 amino acids. Trimming took 4 bases from V and 1 from J; bases not matched to a gene: 10. The germline V gene has CDR1 SNHLY and CDR2 FYNNEI. CDR3 residues: CASSVGTAPGSNQPQHF. In DNA form, the CDR3 reads TGTGCCAGCAGTGTAGGGACAGCACCTGGGAGCAATCAGCCCCAGCATTTT.

This chain connects TRBV6-4 to TRBJ2-1, with 9 bases matching TRBD1. Unmatched junction bases numbered 13, after V lost 10 bases and J lost 9 bases. Germline V gene sequence: CDR1 MRHNA, CDR2 SNTAGT. The CDR3 loop spans 14 amino acids. CDR3 in amino acids: CATQRGTGGTEQFF. The CDR3 bases are TGTGCCACCCAACGGGGTACAGGGGGCACTGAGCAGTTCTTC.

This clone was recorded once. This chain links TRBV11-2 with TRBJ1-1; D may be TRBD1 (5 bases). V was shortened by 4 bases and J by 0 bases, with 18 bases between the two germline ends. From germline, CDR1 is SGHAT and CDR2 FQNNGV. The CDR3 spans 17 residues. The CDR3 DNA reads TGTGCCAGCAGCTCCCGGGCGGCAGGGAGGATGAACACTGAAGCTTTCTTT. Amino acid sequence: CASSSRAAGRMNTEAFF. The full variable domain, completed using reference TRBV11-2 and TRBJ1-1, is EAGVAQSPRYKIIEKRQSVAFWCNPISGHATLYWYQQILGQGPKLLIQFQNNGVVDDSQLPKDRFSAERLKGVDSTLKIQPAKLEDSAVYLCASSSRAAGRMNTEAFFGQGTRLTVV.

The rearrangement links TRBV4-1 to TRBJ2-3; TRBD2 aligns across 9 bases. V dropped 4 bases and J dropped 3; count of bases not matched to a gene: 5. The CDR3 runs 15 residues. Germline V gene data show CDR1 as MGHRA and CDR2 as YSYEKL. The CDR3 loop reads CASSPAGGPTDTQYF. The CDR3 nucleotides are TGCGCCAGCAGCCCGGCGGGGGGGCCAACAGATACGCAGTATTTT.

The DNA for the CDR3 is TGTGCCTGGACCAATACAGGGGGCAGGAAGTACTTC. It specifies CAWTNTGGRKYF. The chain employs TRBV30 and TRBJ2-7; 9 bases line up with TRBD1. The CDR3 extends over 12 amino acids. In germline, CDR1 is GTSNPN, CDR2 SVGIG (reference sequence). After removal of 4 bases from V and 11 bases from J, the junction contained 9 bases not matched to a gene. The full variable domain, with the rest looked up from reference TRBV30 and TRBJ2-7, is SQTIHQWPATLVQPVGSPLSLECTVEGTSNPNLYWYRQAAGRGLQLLFYSVGIGQISSEVPQNLSASRPQDRQFILSSKKLLLSDSGFYLCAWTNTGGRKYFGPGTRLTVT.

There are a few counts of this clone. The V gene is TRBV11-3, the J gene TRBJ1-5, with a possible D match to TRBD1 (6 bases). Deletions cut 5 bases from V and 8 bases from J, with 19 bases between. This CDR3 has 15 amino acids. The germline V gene encodes CDR1 SGHNT and CDR2 YENEEA. The CDR3 protein is CASSLTGQIKKPQHF. The CDR3 bases are TGTGCCAGCAGCCTGACCGGACAGATAAAGAAGCCCCAGCATTTT.

The chain combines TRBV4-2 with TRBJ2-3; TRBD1 might be the D (6 bases). This CDR3 is built from 20 residues. Germline CDR1 and CDR2: LGHNA and YNFKEQ. The V gene lost 0 bases and the J gene lost 6 bases, with 28 bases spanning the gap. CDR3 sequence reads: CASSQEVQGTTQGNLDTQYF. The CDR3, as DNA: TGTGCCAGCAGCCAAGAGGTACAGGGAACGACGCAGGGGAATTTGGATACGCAGTATTTT.

The J gene is TRBJ1-1, the V gene TRBV18; no firm D call. V was pared by 3 bases and J by 1 base, with 6 bases between. Germline V lookup: CDR1 KGHSH, CDR2 LQKENI. The CDR3 has 13 residues. Written as DNA, the CDR3 is TGTGCCAGCTCACCCGAGGGGAACACTGAAGCTTTCTTT. This encodes CASSPEGNTEAFF.

This rearrangement joins TRBV10-1 to TRBJ2-1; TRBD1 matches 8 bases. Germline CDR1 is WNHNN and CDR2 is SYGVQD (reference sequence). With V trimmed by 6 bases and J by 1 base, 2 bases remained unmatched. This CDR3 region has 14 residues. In DNA, the CDR3 is TGCGCCAGCAGCAACAGGGGGTCCTACAATGAGCAGTTCTTC. Translation: CASSNRGSYNEQFF.

The chain links TRBV27 to TRBJ2-3; possibly TRBD1 for D (6 bases). Per the germline V gene, CDR1 is MNHEY and CDR2 is SMNVEV (reference sequence). Trimming removed 4 bases from V and 4 bases from J, with 9 bases in between. This CDR3 has 13 residues. This CDR3 reads CASSSQGSDTQYF. The DNA of the CDR3 is TGTGCCAGCAGTTCACAGGGATCAGATACGCAGTATTTT.

The V call is TRBV7-9, the J call TRBJ2-3; D could derive from TRBD1 or TRBD2 (6 bases each). The CDR3 length is 16 residues. From germline, CDR1 is SEHNR and CDR2 FQNEAQ (reference sequence). Trimming removed 7 bases from V and 3 bases from J, with 20 bases in between. CDR3 protein: CASIKGGVRATDTQYF. In DNA form, the CDR3 reads TGTGCCAGCATCAAGGGGGGAGTAAGAGCAACAGATACGCAGTATTTT.

This clone was picked up a small number of times. The chain employs TRBV15 and TRBJ1-5; the D is unclear. CDR1 is LNHNV and CDR2 is YYDKDF in the germline V gene (reference sequence). The CDR3 is made up of 17 amino acids. V was shortened by 0 bases and J by 6 bases, with 18 bases between the two germline ends. CDR3 nucleotide sequence: TGTGCCACCAGCAGAGATAAGACACCCGGCGGGTCTCAGCCCCAGCATTTT. Translating it yields CATSRDKTPGGSQPQHF.

The rearrangement joins TRBV14 to TRBJ2-7; D perhaps matches TRBD1 (5 bases). The CDR3 is made up of 13 amino acids. The germline CDR1 and CDR2 sequences are SGHDN and FVKESK. The V end lost 1 base, the J end lost 7 bases, and 11 bases lay between the germline ends. The CDR3 DNA follows: TGTGCCAGCAGCCAAGTTCAGGGCCGGGAGCAGTACTTC. Its protein product is CASSQVQGREQYF.